Below are 23 T cell receptor beta chains sequenced from a single sample in a study of blood T cell repertoires in COVID-19. Sequenced by immunoSEQ multiplex PCR; TCRdb stores in-frame clones only, minus some. This sample has about 200,000 clones; about 85% occur once, and the top ten carry around 5.9%. The sequenced material came from peripheral blood. The source is a woman aged 40 to 50 with COVID-19, enrolled during active disease.

The CDR3 nucleotides read TGTGCCAGCAGCCACGAGTTCGGGACAGATACGCAGTATTTT. Residues: CASSHEFGTDTQYF. The gene calls are TRBV3-1 (or the pseudogene TRBV3-2) and TRBJ2-3; no definite D call. The CDR3 loop spans 14 amino acids. Trimming shortened V by 3 bases and J by 3 bases, and 10 bases separated the two germline ends. Per the germline V gene, CDR1 is LGHDT and CDR2 is YNNKEL (reference sequence).

This chain joins TRBV6-6 and TRBJ2-7; 8 bases fit TRBD2. This CDR3 comprises 17 residues. CDR1 is MNHNY and CDR2 is SVGAGI in the germline V gene (reference sequence). Trimming took 5 bases from V and 2 from J; bases not matched to a gene: 14. In DNA form, the CDR3 reads TGTGCCAGCAGTCCAACAGGGATTAGCGGGGTCGCCTACGAGCAGTACTTC. Protein: CASSPTGISGVAYEQYF.

The V and J genes are TRBV13 and TRBJ1-4, with D tentatively TRBD1 (6 bases). CDR1 is PRHDT and CDR2 is FYEKMQ in the germline V gene (reference sequence). CDR3 length: 14 residues. Trimming pared 5 bases from V and 8 bases from J, leaving 15 bases between. In DNA form, the CDR3 reads TGTGCCAGCAGCCAGGGACAACGAGAAGAAAAACTGTTTTTT. Protein product: CASSQGQREEKLFF.

The chain couples TRBV7-2 to TRBJ1-6; 7 positions agree with TRBD1. Germline V lookup: CDR1 SGHTA, CDR2 FQGNSA. With V trimmed by 5 bases and J by 4 bases, 5 bases remained unmatched. This CDR3 spans 15 amino acids. CDR3 sequence: CASSAETGYNSPLHF. The CDR3 DNA follows: TGTGCCAGCAGCGCCGAGACAGGGTATAATTCACCCCTCCACTTT.

The chain has TRBV29-1 and TRBJ2-2; D is perhaps TRBD2 (5 bases). The CDR3 totals 14 residues. Germline CDR1 is SQVTM and CDR2 is ANQGSEA. The V and J ends lost 5 bases and 1 base respectively, with 11 bases between them. CDR3 in amino acids: CSVWVAQNTGELFF. CDR3 DNA: TGCAGCGTTTGGGTAGCGCAGAACACCGGGGAGCTGTTTTTT.

CDR3: CSVLRGPNYGYTF. CDR3 nucleotides: TGCAGCGTGTTGCGGGGCCCTAACTATGGCTACACCTTC. The chain carries TRBV29-1 and TRBJ1-2; the D gene is possibly TRBD1 (5 bases). The germline CDR1 and CDR2 sequences are SQVTM and ANQGSEA. The CDR3 is 13 residues long. V lost 6 bases and J lost 0, with 11 bases in between.

V usage is TRBV27 and J usage is TRBJ2-3, with D possibly matching TRBD2 (6 bases). Germline CDR1 is MNHEY and CDR2 is SMNVEV (reference sequence). The V and J ends lost 7 bases and 0 bases respectively, with 11 bases between them. This CDR3 is 14 amino acids long. In nucleotides, the CDR3 is TGTGCCAGCACCCTAAGCGGGAGCACAGATACGCAGTATTTT. Residues: CASTLSGSTDTQYF.

This clone was detected only a few times. The chain has TRBV11-2 and TRBJ1-1; TRBD1 matches 8 bases. The CDR3 consists of 16 residues. The V segment lost 5 bases and the J segment 4 bases; nucleotides outside the gene matches: 12. Germline V gives CDR1 SGHAT, CDR2 FQNNGV. The CDR3 sequence: CASSQTAWTGRTEAFF. CDR3 in DNA: TGTGCCAGCAGCCAAACGGCATGGACAGGGCGCACTGAAGCTTTCTTT.

V usage is TRBV18 and J usage is TRBJ2-6, with D unclear. Germline loops: CDR1 KGHSH, CDR2 LQKENI. The V end was cut by 2 bases, the J end by 0 bases, with 8 bases between. The CDR3 is made up of 16 amino acids. CDR3 sequence (DNA): TGTGCCAGCTCACCATCCCAGGCCTCTGGGGCCAACGTCCTGACTTTC. Amino acid sequence: CASSPSQASGANVLTF.

This clone has only one observation. The chain carries TRBV3-1 (or the pseudogene TRBV3-2) and TRBJ1-2; 11 bases align to TRBD1. Germline CDR1 is LGHDT and CDR2 is YNNKEL (reference sequence). J lost 4 bases, V lost 4 bases, and 2 bases had no gene match. The CDR3 totals 14 residues. The CDR3 loop is CASSPGQGGYGYTF. The CDR3 nucleotides are TGTGCCAGCAGCCCGGGACAGGGGGGCTATGGCTACACCTTC.

The gene calls are TRBV19 and TRBJ2-3, with a possible D match to TRBD1 (6 bases). CDR1 and CDR2 from the germline V gene are LNHDA and SQIVND (reference sequence). The CDR3 covers 15 residues. Between the trimmed V and J ends, which lost 8 bases and 5 bases, there was a span of 20 bases. CDR3 loop: CASRKGEREGDTQYF. The CDR3 bases are TGTGCCAGTCGGAAGGGGGAAAGAGAGGGAGATACGCAGTATTTT.

The genes are TRBV30 and TRBJ1-2, with D perhaps matching TRBD1 (5 bases). The CDR3 length is 14 residues. V gave up 2 bases and J gave up 6 bases, with 16 bases separating them. CDR1 GTSNPN and CDR2 SVGIG come from the germline V gene (reference sequence). CDR3 amino acids: CAWSYNRLGDGYTF. The CDR3, as DNA: TGTGCCTGGAGTTATAACAGGCTGGGCGATGGCTACACCTTC.

This clone was detected many times. The J gene is TRBJ2-3, the V gene TRBV7-9, with a possible D match to TRBD2 (5 bases). The ends were cut back, 5 bases at V and 1 base at J, with 7 bases in the middle. The CDR3 runs 13 residues. Germline-derived CDR1 and CDR2 are SEHNR and FQNEAQ (reference sequence). CDR3 amino acids: CASSNSGTDTQYF. The CDR3 bases are TGTGCCAGCAGCAATAGCGGCACAGATACGCAGTATTTT.

The chain uses TRBV6-5 and TRBJ1-5; possible D gene TRBD1, 5 bases. CDR3 size: 13 residues. V lost 5 bases to trimming and J lost 5 bases, with 10 bases between them. From germline, CDR1 is MNHEY and CDR2 SVGAGI. CDR3 DNA sequence: TGTGCCAGCAGTCGACAGAATCATCAGCCCCAGCATTTT. Encoded protein: CASSRQNHQPQHF.

V and J are TRBV29-1 and TRBJ2-5; 8 nucleotides line up with TRBD1. Germline trimming cut 6 bases from V and 7 bases from J; bases unmatched to any gene: 10. Germline CDR1 is SQVTM and CDR2 is ANQGSEA. The CDR3 covers 13 residues. The CDR3 DNA is TGCAGCGTGGGAAGACAGGGGCAGGGGACCCAGTACTTC. Encoded protein: CSVGRQGQGTQYF.

In this sample, this clone turned up once. The J gene is TRBJ1-6, the V gene TRBV6-4, with D possibly matching TRBD1 (5 bases). Germline V gene data show CDR1 as MRHNA and CDR2 as SNTAGT. This CDR3 has 14 residues. The germline V and J ends were trimmed by 6 bases and 7 bases, with 13 bases remaining between them. As DNA, the CDR3 is TGTGCCAGCAGGGCGGTTCGGGGGAATTCACCCCTCCACTTT. It is translated as CASRAVRGNSPLHF.

The chain combines TRBV2 with TRBJ2-7; TRBD2 might be the D (6 bases). Germline V lookup: CDR1 SNHLY, CDR2 FYNNEI. Trimming pared 6 bases from V and 6 bases from J, leaving 24 bases between. CDR3 length equals 16 residues. The CDR3 here is CASRDGGAGHGGEQYF. Written as DNA, the CDR3 is TGTGCCAGCAGAGACGGCGGTGCGGGCCACGGGGGCGAGCAGTACTTC.

The chain carries TRBV27 and TRBJ1-1; D gene ambiguous. Germline V gives CDR1 MNHEY, CDR2 SMNVEV (reference sequence). The V and J ends lost 1 base and 1 base respectively, with 7 bases between them. The CDR3 is made up of 14 amino acids. The CDR3 loop reads CASSLYGRNTEAFF. The CDR3 DNA reads as TGTGCCAGCAGTTTATATGGCAGGAACACTGAAGCTTTCTTT.

The V call is TRBV6-5, the J call TRBJ2-5; perhaps TRBD2 as D (7 bases). Trimming removed 0 bases at V and 4 bases at J, with 12 bases between. The CDR3 runs 15 residues. Germline CDR1 MNHEY, CDR2 SVGAGI. The chain's CDR3 is CASSYSPGGGETQYF. Written as DNA, the CDR3 is TGTGCCAGCAGTTACTCCCCGGGGGGCGGAGAGACCCAGTACTTC.

V and J are TRBV10-3 and TRBJ2-7; 8 bases line up with TRBD2. V shed 7 bases and J 5 bases; nucleotides not matched to a gene: 13. This CDR3 contains 15 residues. Germline CDR1 ENHRY, CDR2 SYGVKD. CDR3 amino acids: CAINPDSGRMNEQYF. DNA for the CDR3: TGTGCCATCAACCCGGACAGCGGGAGAATGAACGAGCAGTACTTC.

The chain employs TRBV7-9 and TRBJ1-4; a weak D match, TRBD1 (6 bases). The germline CDR1 and CDR2 sequences are SEHNR and FQNEAQ (reference sequence). The V end lost 4 bases, the J end lost 10 bases, and 10 bases lay between the germline ends. CDR3 length equals 12 residues. DNA for the CDR3: TGTGCCAGCAGCTCATTGACAGGAAAACTGTTTTTT. Translating it yields CASSSLTGKLFF.

The chain has TRBV5-1 and TRBJ2-5, with D unclear. Trimming removed 2 bases from V and 3 bases from J, with 11 bases in between. Germline CDR1 is SGHRS and CDR2 is YFSETQ. CDR3 length: 14 residues. The CDR3 region is CASSFQAKEETQYF. CDR3 in DNA: TGCGCCAGCAGCTTCCAGGCAAAGGAAGAGACCCAGTACTTC.

This clone appeared once. Different DNA sequences within this sample yield the same CDR3. The chain joins TRBV6-5 to TRBJ1-1; 7 bases align to TRBD1. CDR1 and CDR2 from the germline V gene are MNHEY and SVGAGI. This CDR3 region has 13 residues. V shed 2 bases and J 3 bases; nucleotides not matched to a gene: 0. CDR3 in DNA: TGTGCCAGCAGTTACCAGGGGGACACTGAAGCTTTCTTT. Translated: CASSYQGDTEAFF.